This paragraph covers one TCR beta chain sequence. CDR1 SGHTA and CDR2 FQGTGA come from the germline V gene. There are 13 residues in the CDR3. Trimming left V 5 bases short and J 7 bases short, with 11 bases between. This entry is derived from a study of neoadjuvant nivolumab and ipilimumab in lung cancer. Clones were sequenced by immunoSEQ multiplex PCR, and TCRdb holds only the in-frame ones, with some missing. The table has about 26,000 clones, roughly four fifths seen once; the top ten hold 8.6%. The sample was tumor tissue, taken after neoadjuvant nivolumab, alone or with ipilimumab, at or shortly before surgery. The V gene is TRBV7-3, the J gene TRBJ2-2; D gene uncertain. The receptor was isolated from an adult with non-small cell lung cancer. The chain's CDR3 is CASSIGNVGELFF. CDR3 DNA: TGTGCCAGCAGCATCGGAAATGTCGGGGAGCTGTTTTTT.